A single T cell receptor (beta chain) is shown here with its context. Its matching antigen is unknown. The data belong to a study of post-analysis software for immune sequencing data. Study in general: Both relapsing-remitting and secondary progressive multiple sclerosis featured among the disease courses, as did progressive-relapsing multiple sclerosis.

The CDR3 loop spans 13 amino acids. V shed 5 bases, J shed 5 bases, and the junction held 3 bases outside the gene matches. Germline CDR1 is SGHTA and CDR2 is FQGNSA. Regarding the study as a whole: When compared against controls, multiple sclerosis patients showed significantly lower normalized Chao1 diversity. TRBV segments more frequent in patients than in controls numbered five and included TRBV5-6, TRBV5-1 and TRBV20-1. By F measure, samples from a shared preparation batch strongly co-clustered.

TCR beta cDNA libraries included unique molecular identifiers. Once about 0.9 to 11 million T cells were used, about 510,000 cDNA molecules resulted. One entry per CDR3 protein, called by TCRdb with MiXCR from the PCR reads. Of some 190,000 distinct CDR3 sequences detected, over 25% appear once; the ten largest clones hold roughly 3.5%. The gene calls are TRBV7-2 and TRBJ1-3, with 7 bases that match TRBD1. Sample: blood. The receptor comes from a girl aged 2-17 years with multiple sclerosis. DNA for the CDR3: TGTGCCAGCAGCCGGGACAGTCGAAACACCATATATTTT. This translates into CASSRDSRNTIYF. The full variable domain, completed using reference TRBV7-2 and TRBJ1-3, is GAGVSQSPSNKVTEKGKDVELRCDPISGHTALYWYRQSLGQGLEFLIYFQGNSAPDKSGLPSDRFSAERTGGSVSTLTIQRTQQEDSAVYLCASSRDSRNTIYFGEGSWLTVV.